The TCR beta chain described here comes from a study of control samples from healthy donors and cancer patients. This CDR3 region has 16 residues. The V gene's germline CDR1 is LGHDT and CDR2 YNNKEL (reference sequence). V was cut by 6 bases and J by 3 bases, with 17 bases left in between. The protocol was immunoSEQ multiplex PCR, while the TCRdb copy is restricted to in-frame clones and leaves out a portion. The sample has 150,000 or so clones, roughly 94% seen once; the top ten hold approximately 15%. V is TRBV3-1 (or the pseudogene TRBV3-2) and J is TRBJ2-2; D possibly corresponds to TRBD1 (5 bases). The material sequenced was PBMCs. This receptor was identified in a man in his 60s with colorectal cancer. CDR3 region: CASRSVVGQDTGELFF. DNA of the CDR3: TGTGCCAGCAGGAGTGTGGTTGGACAAGACACCGGGGAGCTGTTTTTT.